These T cell receptor beta chains were read from a single sample in a study of CD8 T cells in ankylosing spondylitis. One entry per CDR3 protein, called by TCRdb with MiXCR from the 5' RACE reads. The sample includes 200,000 to 300,000 distinct CDR3 sequences, 20% to 30% of them seen just once. Specimen: blood, either unsorted or a sorted T cell fraction (not recorded which). The receptors come from a male donor with ankylosing spondylitis or in good health (not recorded which). Each CDR3 is given without its conserved first and last residue. Size is omitted from some rows. Given values are once, few, many or a class for expanded clones.

>13|NA|TRBJ2-5|TRBV12-3/TRBV12-4
ASRVAGGGAETQY
>12|few|TRBJ2-5|TRBV11-2
ASSLDRLEETQY
>11|many|TRBJ2-3|TRBV29-1
SLGQSSTDTQY
>15|few|TRBJ2-3|TRBV12-3/TRBV12-4
ASSFGSLAGARGTQY
>11|NA|TRBJ1-1|TRBV20-1
SVRAAVNTEAF
>14|NA|TRBJ2-5|TRBV12-3/TRBV12-4
ASSRRGGNLQETQY
>11|many|TRBJ2-3|TRBV20-1
SARGPQSDTQY
>15|NA|TRBJ2-3|TRBV7-3
ASSLTGPATNTDTQY
>16|NA|TRBJ2-5|TRBV6-2/TRBV6-3
ASSPPLRRGWAFVAQY
>15|many|TRBJ2-7|TRBV2
ASSLDGSTGTKYEQY
>12|many|TRBJ1-1|TRBV20-1
SARETGGNTEAF
>13|few|TRBJ1-4|TRBV3-1
ASSQAGLLHEKLF
>11|many|TRBJ1-1|TRBV29-1
SGGGGLNTEAF
>11|many|TRBJ1-6|TRBV6-2/TRBV6-3
ASGPTGNSPLH
>12|many|TRBJ1-2|TRBV6-1
ASSPRPGSVGYT
>14|many|TRBJ2-1|TRBV20-1
SANPGGASSYNEQF
>12|NA|TRBJ2-7|TRBV28
ASSLSGRPYEQY
>13|NA|TRBJ2-1|TRBV20-1
SARDLGTDYNEQF
>11|many|TRBJ1-2|TRBV12-3/TRBV12-4
ASSRTGEGGYT
>16|NA|TRBJ2-3|TRBV10-3
AISESSSGGPSTDTQY
>10|many|TRBJ2-3|TRBV20-1
SARTMVDTQY
>12|many|TRBJ1-5|TRBV20-1
SASPGQGHQPQH
>12|few|TRBJ2-7|TRBV19
ASSRTEASYEQY
>9|NA|TRBJ1-1|TRBV12-3/TRBV12-4
ASSKRVEAF
>15|NA|TRBJ2-1|TRBV29-1
SVEDPLGQGARFQQF
>13|many|TRBJ2-1|TRBV18
ASSQSGLPGDEQF
>15|NA|TRBJ2-1|TRBV7-2
ASSPYPSGGAGNEQF
>14|NA|TRBJ2-3|TRBV7-2
ASSRGTSRGSDTQY
>11|many|TRBJ2-3|TRBV28
ATLTGGKDTQY
>13|many|TRBJ2-5|TRBV12-3/TRBV12-4
ASSSYGEAGETQY
>12|many|TRBJ2-7|TRBV3-1
ASSLGLTSYEQY
>11|once|TRBJ1-6|TRBV20-1
SARDSEYSPLH
>13|NA|TRBJ2-3|TRBV20-1
SARAARVKTDTQY
>12|many|TRBJ2-2|TRBV4-1
ASSREGSSGELF
>11|NA|TRBJ2-2|TRBV20-1
SARDQNTGELF
>17|NA|TRBJ2-2|TRBV21-1
ASSKVGGGDKANTGELF
>13|many|TRBJ1-2|TRBV7-2
ASSLEFTRNYGYT
>13|NA|TRBJ2-3|TRBV27
ATQGLGVGTDTQY
>12|many|TRBJ1-3|TRBV7-8
ASSLRGTGNTIY
>12|few|TRBJ2-5|TRBV20-1
SALSRTGQETQY
>15|many|TRBJ2-7|TRBV10-3
AIKRKGGGARGDEQY
>9|many|TRBJ2-7|TRBV12-3/TRBV12-4
ASSSRYEQY
>11|NA|TRBJ2-1|TRBV18
ASSPRQGYEQF
>13|many|TRBJ2-3|TRBV20-1
SARDNNPATDTQY
>14|many|TRBJ2-6|TRBV12-3/TRBV12-4
ASSLALGSGANVLT
>10|NA|TRBJ2-7|TRBV10-2
ASRDTSYEQY